These T cell receptor beta chains were read from a single sample in a study of shared clonotypes between healthy human individuals. Clones were sequenced by immunoSEQ multiplex PCR, and TCRdb holds only the in-frame ones, with some missing. This sample has some 580,000 clones; 95% to 98% occur once, and the top ten carry approximately 0.3%. Sequencing used naive CD8+ T cells sorted from blood. The receptors originated from a man between 25 and 39 years old in good health. Each CDR3 is given with its conserved first and last residue. D genes are given only for firm matches. Size is omitted from some rows. Given values are once, few, many or a class for expanded clones.

J: TRBJ1-1
D: .
size: .
V: TRBV29-1
CDR3: CSSLRQVNTEAFF
DNA: TGCAGCTCTCTCAGACAGGTGAACACTGAAGCTTTCTTT

J: TRBJ2-7
D: TRBD1
size: once
V: TRBV5-1
CDR3: CASSSTFGTGAYEQYF
DNA: TGCGCCAGCAGCTCAACTTTCGGGACAGGCGCCTACGAGCAGTACTTC

J: TRBJ2-2
D: TRBD2
size: .
V: TRBV27
CDR3: CASSLQLPGLAGTSGELFF
DNA: TGTGCCAGCAGTTTACAACTCCCGGGACTAGCGGGAACAAGCGGGGAGCTGTTTTTT

J: TRBJ1-5
D: .
size: .
V: TRBV12-5
CDR3: CASGLVPHDSSNQPQHF
DNA: TGTGCTAGTGGTTTGGTCCCTCACGACAGTAGCAATCAGCCCCAGCATTTT

J: TRBJ2-3
D: .
size: .
V: TRBV5-1
CDR3: CASSLGRRGDTQYF
DNA: TGCGCCAGCAGCTTAGGGCGACGGGGGGATACGCAGTATTTT

J: TRBJ2-1
D: .
size: .
V: TRBV29-1
CDR3: CSVDSRDVGINEQFF
DNA: TGCAGCGTGGACAGCCGGGACGTCGGGATCAATGAGCAGTTCTTC

J: TRBJ1-2
D: .
size: .
V: TRBV2
CDR3: CASSEPTYASNYGYTF
DNA: TGTGCCAGCAGTGAGCCTACTTATGCCTCTAACTATGGCTACACCTTC

J: TRBJ1-2
D: .
size: .
V: TRBV5-4
CDR3: CASSSAGADGYTF
DNA: TGTGCCAGCAGCTCCGCGGGGGCGGACGGCTACACCTTC

J: TRBJ1-5
D: .
size: .
V: TRBV5-1
CDR3: CASSPQGFSNQPQHF
DNA: TGCGCCAGCAGCCCCCAGGGATTTAGCAATCAGCCCCAGCATTTT

J: TRBJ1-2
D: .
size: once
V: TRBV4-1
CDR3: CASSQVSGAISGYTF
DNA: TGCGCCAGCAGCCAAGTGTCAGGGGCCATATCTGGCTACACCTTC

J: TRBJ2-7
D: .
size: .
V: TRBV6-4
CDR3: CASSESAAAPYEQYF
DNA: TGTGCCAGCAGTGAGAGTGCGGCCGCTCCGTACGAGCAGTACTTC

J: TRBJ1-1
D: .
size: .
V: TRBV7-9
CDR3: CASSFWSEEAFF
DNA: TGTGCCAGCAGCTTTTGGTCGGAAGAAGCTTTCTTT

J: TRBJ1-1
D: .
size: .
V: TRBV27
CDR3: CASSRSRDRLNTEAFF
DNA: TGTGCCAGCAGTCGCAGCCGGGACCGCTTGAACACTGAAGCTTTCTTT

J: TRBJ2-2
D: TRBD2
size: .
V: TRBV4-1
CDR3: CASSQDLIAGDTGELFF
DNA: TGCGCCAGCAGCCAAGACTTGATAGCGGGCGACACCGGGGAGCTGTTTTTT

J: TRBJ2-1
D: .
size: .
V: TRBV6-5
CDR3: CASSYYGTQTNEQFF
DNA: TGTGCCAGCAGTTATTACGGGACACAAACCAATGAGCAGTTCTTC

J: TRBJ1-5
D: .
size: .
V: TRBV28
CDR3: CASSFLGVLDQPQHF
DNA: TGTGCCAGCAGTTTTCTTGGTGTCCTCGATCAGCCCCAGCATTTT

J: TRBJ1-1
D: TRBD1
size: once
V: TRBV5-1
CDR3: CASSSQGAGTEAFF
DNA: TGCGCCAGCAGCTCACAGGGGGCAGGAACTGAAGCTTTCTTT

J: TRBJ1-2
D: .
size: once
V: TRBV5-4
CDR3: CASSLGPMGTF
DNA: TGTGCCAGCAGCTTGGGGCCCATGGGCACCTTC

J: TRBJ1-2
D: .
size: once
V: TRBV4-1
CDR3: CASSQELWGGEIGYTF
DNA: TGCGCCAGCAGCCAAGAGCTTTGGGGAGGGGAAATCGGCTACACCTTC

J: TRBJ2-7
D: .
size: .
V: TRBV9
CDR3: CASSVGAGPRYEQYF
DNA: TGTGCCAGCAGCGTAGGGGCAGGCCCTAGGTACGAGCAGTACTTC

J: TRBJ2-7
D: .
size: .
V: TRBV7-9
CDR3: CASSRTGFVSEQYF
DNA: TGTGCCAGCAGCCGAACAGGGTTCGTCTCTGAGCAGTACTTC

J: TRBJ1-1
D: .
size: .
V: TRBV5-4
CDR3: CASSSNPMTLRNTEAFF
DNA: TGTGCCAGCAGCTCTAACCCGATGACACTTAGGAACACTGAAGCTTTCTTT

J: TRBJ1-4
D: .
size: .
V: TRBV15
CDR3: CATSKGPDSKLFF
DNA: TGTGCCACCAGCAAGGGACCCGACAGTAAACTGTTTTTT

J: TRBJ1-5
D: .
size: .
V: TRBV10-1
CDR3: CASKDTGVSGNQPQHF
DNA: TGCGCCAGCAAGGACACGGGCGTTTCAGGCAATCAGCCCCAGCATTTT

J: TRBJ2-1
D: TRBD2
size: .
V: TRBV7-8
CDR3: CASGPGLAGNNEQFF
DNA: TGTGCCAGCGGTCCAGGACTAGCGGGGAACAATGAGCAGTTCTTC

J: TRBJ1-2
D: .
size: .
V: TRBV30
CDR3: CALGGLDGYTF
DNA: TGTGCCCTGGGGGGATTAGATGGCTACACCTTC

J: TRBJ2-7
D: .
size: few
V: TRBV10-1
CDR3: CASSDGGFLEQYF
DNA: TGCGCCAGCAGTGACGGAGGATTTTTGGAGCAGTACTTC

J: TRBJ1-1
D: .
size: .
V: TRBV7-6
CDR3: CASSPRTVNTEAFF
DNA: TGTGCCAGCAGCCCTCGGACAGTGAACACTGAAGCTTTCTTT